The 31 T cell receptor beta chains presented below share a single source sample, sequenced in a study of T-cell memory formation after mild COVID-19. TCRdb passed the 5' RACE reads through MiXCR, listing each CDR3 protein once. The profile covers about 260,000 distinct CDR3 sequences, with under 8.5% appearing a single time and 22% taken by the ten largest. Sequenced sample: PBMCs or a T cell subset sorted from them (not recorded which). The receptor set was obtained from a man between 18 and 35 years old who had mild COVID-19 (a few samples of this study predate the infection). Cell type and time point are not known.

This clonotype has just a few counts. The chain is built from TRBV6-1 and TRBJ2-1; the match to TRBD2 covers 8 bases. The CDR3 consists of 15 residues. V was pared by 2 bases and J by 3 bases, with 3 bases of the junction left unmatched. The germline gives CDR1 MNHNS, CDR2 SASEGT. The CDR3 DNA follows: TGTGCCAGCAGTGAAAATAGCGGGGTCTACAATGAGCAGTTCTTC. Translated, it gives CASSENSGVYNEQFF.

This clonotype was observed a handful of times. V gene TRBV11-2 combines with J gene TRBJ1-2; D is possibly TRBD1 (6 bases). V lost 2 bases, J lost 8 bases, and 12 bases lay in between. Germline CDR1 and CDR2: SGHAT and FQNNGV. The CDR3 has 13 residues. CDR3 nucleotide sequence: TGTGCCAGCAGCTTATCGGGGGGCTGGGGCTACACCTTC. Translation gives CASSLSGGWGYTF.

This clonotype was seen a handful of times. The V and J genes are TRBV7-6 and TRBJ1-1; 7 nucleotides line up with TRBD1. The ends lost 3 bases at V and 5 bases at J; junction bases unmatched: 6. Germline loops: CDR1 SGHVS, CDR2 FNYEAQ. This CDR3 comprises 14 residues. The CDR3 coding sequence is TGTGCCAGCAGCTTTGGAGGGGGCCTTACTGAAGCTTTCTTT. This codes for CASSFGGGLTEAFF. Combining the CDR3 with reference TRBV7-6 and TRBJ1-1 gives the whole variable domain GAGVSQSPRYKVTKRGQDVALRCDPISGHVSLYWYRQALGQGPEFLTYFNYEAQQDKSGLPNDRFSAERPEGSISTLTIQRTEQRDSAMYRCASSFGGGLTEAFFGQGTRLTVV.

The rearrangement joins TRBV9 to TRBJ2-1, with D maybe TRBD1 (6 bases). This CDR3 has 15 residues. Trimming stripped 4 bases from V and 0 bases from J, with 11 bases between. The V gene's germline CDR1 is SGDLS and CDR2 YYNGEE. The CDR3 spells CASSFEGDSYNEQFF. The CDR3 DNA follows: TGTGCCAGCAGCTTTGAGGGGGACTCCTACAATGAGCAGTTCTTC.

Comments on this clonotype: The junction departs from germline at one end; a sequencing error may be responsible. The chain combines TRBV6-6 with TRBJ2-2, with TRBD2 matching over 8 bases. Germline V CDR1 and CDR2: MNHNY, SVGAGI (reference sequence). The CDR3 runs to 20 residues. The CDR3 loop reads CASSDSSGRGGPKNTGELFF. As DNA, the CDR3 is TGTGCCAGCAGTGACTCTTCCGGGCGCGGGGGGCCTAAGAACACCGGGGAGCTGTTTTTT.

This rearrangement joins TRBV7-2 to TRBJ1-5; D is uncertain. The V gene's germline CDR1 is SGHTA and CDR2 FQGNSA. Trimming removed 0 bases from V and 1 base from J, with 13 bases in between. This CDR3 is built from 17 residues. CDR3 nucleotide sequence: TGTGCCAGCAGCTTAGCGTATAGAGGTGGGAGCAATCAGCCCCAGCATTTT. Amino acid sequence: CASSLAYRGGSNQPQHF.

In this sample, this clonotype turned up many times. V usage is TRBV9 and J usage is TRBJ2-7, with 7 bases matching TRBD1. V gave up 2 bases and J gave up 5 bases; unmatched junction bases: 7. This CDR3 is 14 amino acids long. CDR1 is SGDLS, CDR2 YYNGEE, per germline. As DNA, the CDR3 is TGTGCCAGCAGCGTCTCACAGGGGCCCCACGAGCAGTACTTC. Its protein product is CASSVSQGPHEQYF.

The chain combines TRBV6-5 with TRBJ1-5; 7 bases align to TRBD1. This CDR3 region has 15 residues. Germline lookup yields CDR1 MNHEY and CDR2 SVGAGI. V was pared by 0 bases and J by 5 bases, with 4 bases of the junction left unmatched. In nucleotides, the CDR3 is TGTGCCAGCAGTTACTCGACAGGGCTAGATCAGCCCCAGCATTTT. Amino acid sequence: CASSYSTGLDQPQHF.

The chain recombines TRBV2 with TRBJ2-7; D is uncertain. Germline loops: CDR1 SNHLY, CDR2 FYNNEI. The CDR3 has 13 amino acids. V was pared by 5 bases and J by 7 bases, with 15 bases between. Here the CDR3 reads CASSRTPAGEQYV. The CDR3 region has the DNA TGTGCCAGCAGTCGAACCCCGGCTGGGGAGCAGTACGTC.

This clonotype was observed many times. This chain joins TRBV19 and TRBJ1-1; possible D gene TRBD1, 5 bases. Per germline, CDR1 LNHDA and CDR2 SQIVND (reference sequence). There are 13 residues in the CDR3. V lost 5 bases to trimming and J lost 7 bases, with 14 bases between them. CDR3 nucleotides: TGTGCCAGTAGTTCGGACATCTGGAGTGAAGCTTTCTTT. Amino acids: CASSSDIWSEAFF.

The chain employs TRBV18 and TRBJ2-7, with a possible D match to TRBD1 (7 bases). The CDR3 runs 13 residues. CDR1 is KGHSH and CDR2 is LQKENI in the germline V gene. The germline V and J ends were trimmed by 3 bases and 6 bases, with 12 bases remaining between them. The CDR3 bases are TGTGCCAGCTCACCTCGACAGGGAGGCGAGCAGTACGTC. It encodes CASSPRQGGEQYV.

The chain uses TRBV30 and TRBJ1-6; weak D call: TRBD1 (5 bases). The CDR3 has 13 residues. Germline CDR1 is GTSNPN and CDR2 is SVGIG (reference sequence). V shed 1 base and J shed 4 bases, with 5 bases lying between them. CDR3 in DNA: TGTGCCTGGAGTGGGGGGTATAATTCACCCCTCCACTTT. It encodes CAWSGGYNSPLHF. Looking up the rest from reference TRBV30 and TRBJ1-6 gives the full variable domain: SQTIHQWPATLVQPVGSPLSLECTVEGTSNPNLYWYRQAAGRGLQLLFYSVGIGQISSEVPQNLSASRPQDRQFILSSKKLLLSDSGFYLCAWSGGYNSPLHFGNGTRLTVT.

This clonotype was counted at least ten times. The genes are TRBV5-4 and TRBJ1-2; 8 positions match TRBD1. CDR3 length: 13 residues. Germline V gene lookup returns CDR1 SGHNT and CDR2 YYREEE (reference sequence). V shed 8 bases and J 2 bases; nucleotides not matched to a gene: 5. The CDR3 nucleotides read TGTGCCAGTTCCGGACAGGGAAACTATGGCTACACCTTC. It yields the protein CASSGQGNYGYTF.

The V call is TRBV20-1, the J call TRBJ1-5; 7 nucleotides match TRBD1. Germline V gene sequence: CDR1 DFQATT, CDR2 SNEGSKA (reference sequence). The CDR3 sequence is 15 residues long. V lost 5 bases to trimming and J lost 5 bases; unmatched junction nucleotides: 12. The CDR3 DNA sequence: TGCAGTGCTGCTCAATTTTGGCAGGGGGATCAGCCCCAGCATTTT. It codes for CSAAQFWQGDQPQHF.

The rearrangement links TRBV20-1 to TRBJ2-5; D gene ambiguous. The CDR3 runs to 13 residues. CDR1 DFQATT and CDR2 SNEGSKA come from the germline V gene (reference sequence). Between the trimmed V and J ends, which lost 5 bases and 1 base, there was a span of 11 bases. The CDR3 region has the DNA TGCAGTGCTGTCCGTCCTGGCCAAGAGACCCAGTACTTC. Translating it yields CSAVRPGQETQYF.

The chain carries TRBV4-3 and TRBJ1-1; 12 bases map to TRBD1. Germline-derived CDR1 and CDR2 are LGHNA and YSLEER. The V gene end was trimmed by 3 bases and the J gene end by 4 bases; junction bases not matched to a gene: 6. The CDR3 runs 16 residues. The CDR3 loop reads CASSQGTGGWGTEAFF. The CDR3 nucleotides are TGCGCCAGCAGCCAGGGGACAGGGGGCTGGGGCACTGAAGCTTTCTTT.

This clonotype was counted at least ten times. J is TRBJ2-3 and V is TRBV20-1; D gene unclear. Germline CDR1 and CDR2: DFQATT and SNEGSKA (reference sequence). V was clipped by 6 bases and J by 0 bases, with 13 bases between them. The CDR3 loop spans 14 amino acids. The CDR3 is CSASDRRSTDTQYF. CDR3 sequence (DNA): TGCAGTGCCTCGGACCGGAGAAGCACAGATACGCAGTATTTT.

There are many counts of this clonotype. V gene TRBV12-3 or TRBV12-4 combines with J gene TRBJ1-5; 8 bases fit TRBD1. The CDR3 has 16 residues. J gave up 9 bases and V 5 bases, and 15 bases lay outside the gene matches. As DNA, the CDR3 is TGTGCCAGCAGTCCCGGACAGGGTGGGTCATTTTCGCCCCAGCATTTT. It yields the protein CASSPGQGGSFSPQHF.

This clonotype was recorded many times. The gene calls are TRBV12-3 or TRBV12-4 and TRBJ2-3; 14 bases line up with TRBD2. CDR3 length: 16 amino acids. J lost 8 bases, V lost 6 bases, and 10 bases had no gene match. The CDR3 loop reads CASSSRTSGGRGTQYF. CDR3 sequence (DNA): TGTGCCAGCAGCTCCCGGACTAGCGGGGGGCGGGGTACGCAGTATTTT.

This chain connects TRBV5-1 to TRBJ2-7; TRBD1 agrees at 12 bases. After removal of 2 bases from V and 4 bases from J, the junction contained 7 bases not matched to a gene. Germline loops: CDR1 SGHRS, CDR2 YFSETQ. CDR3 length: 16 amino acids. CDR3 sequence (DNA): TGCGCCAGCAGCTTCGGGACAGGGGGCAGGAAATACGAGCAGTACTTC. It codes for CASSFGTGGRKYEQYF.

This clonotype was observed many times. The chain couples TRBV7-6 to TRBJ2-1, with D hard to call. Germline-derived CDR1 and CDR2 are SGHVS and FNYEAQ. V lost 1 base and J 6 bases, leaving 16 bases between the germline ends. The CDR3 is 16 residues long. The CDR3 region is CASSLEGLRGSNEQFF. The CDR3 DNA reads TGTGCCAGCAGCTTAGAAGGGCTCCGTGGCAGCAATGAGCAGTTCTTC.

This clonotype has just a few counts. The chain employs TRBV6-5 and TRBJ2-7; 10 bases are a match to TRBD1. Trimming removed 8 bases from V and 5 bases from J; junction bases left unmatched: 9. The CDR3 is made up of 14 amino acids. CDR1 and CDR2 (germline): MNHEY, SVGAGI. CDR3 coding DNA: TGTGCCAGCGCCCAGGACAGGGGGAGGGACGAGCAGTACTTC. Translating gives CASAQDRGRDEQYF.

The rearrangement links TRBV19 to TRBJ2-3; the match to TRBD1 covers 7 bases. The CDR3 spans 14 residues. V dropped 7 bases and J dropped 2; count of bases not matched to a gene: 6. Germline V gene sequence: CDR1 LNHDA, CDR2 SQIVND (reference sequence). CDR3 nucleotides: TGTGCCAGTACCCTCGACAGGGCCACAGATACGCAGTATTTT. Protein: CASTLDRATDTQYF.

This clonotype has only a few counts. The chain combines TRBV5-1 with TRBJ2-7, with 8 nucleotides matching TRBD1. The length of the CDR3 is 15 residues. Germline trimming cut 2 bases from V and 5 bases from J; bases unmatched to any gene: 9. Looked up from germline, CDR1 is SGHRS and CDR2 is YFSETQ. CDR3 DNA sequence: TGCGCCAGCAGCTTCCACCGACAGGGGACGAACGAGCAGTACGTC. Encoded protein: CASSFHRQGTNEQYV.

This clonotype was detected ten times or more. This chain joins TRBV4-3 and TRBJ2-7, with D unclear. From germline, CDR1 is LGHNA and CDR2 YSLEER. With 1 base removed from V and 4 bases from J, the gap between germline ends came to 11 bases. The CDR3 runs 14 residues. The CDR3 region is CASSQGLQLYEQYF. The CDR3, as DNA: TGCGCCAGCAGCCAAGGGCTCCAGCTATACGAGCAGTACTTC.

This clonotype was detected a few times. This chain joins TRBV19 and TRBJ1-3; D remains ambiguous. CDR3 length: 14 residues. CDR1 is LNHDA, CDR2 SQIVND, per germline (reference sequence). The V end lost 3 bases, the J end lost 0 bases, and 6 bases lay between the germline ends. CDR3 protein: CASSIGNSGNTIYF. CDR3 nucleotides: TGTGCCAGTAGTATCGGGAACTCTGGAAACACCATATATTTT.

This clonotype was detected only a few times. The genes are TRBV11-2 and TRBJ1-1; TRBD1 might be the D (5 bases). The CDR3 totals 15 residues. From germline, CDR1 is SGHAT and CDR2 FQNNGV. The V and J ends lost 4 bases and 1 base respectively, with 13 bases between them. As DNA, the CDR3 is TGTGCCAGCAGCTCGTGGGGGACGCAGAACACTGAAGCTTTCTTT. It is translated as CASSSWGTQNTEAFF.

The V call is TRBV20-1, the J call TRBJ2-7, with 8 bases fitting TRBD1. V shed 6 bases and J 2 bases; nucleotides not matched to a gene: 12. Germline CDR1 reads DFQATT; CDR2 reads SNEGSKA (reference sequence). This CDR3 region has 15 residues. CDR3 coding DNA: TGCAGTGCCAAAGTAGTTGGGACAGGTGCCTACGAGCAGTACGTC. Residues: CSAKVVGTGAYEQYV.

This clonotype was recorded at least ten times. V is TRBV6-1 and J is TRBJ1-2; TRBD1 matches at 8 bases. Unmatched junction bases numbered 12, after V lost 1 base and J lost 2 bases. CDR3 size: 18 residues. Germline CDR1 reads MNHNS; CDR2 reads SASEGT. DNA of the CDR3: TGTGCCAGCAGTGAAGTTGTGATGGGGACAGGAATAAACTATGGCTACACCTTC. As protein: CASSEVVMGTGINYGYTF.

The chain recombines TRBV7-9 with TRBJ1-2; D uncertain. V lost 2 bases, J lost 7 bases, and 17 bases lay in between. This CDR3 region has 15 residues. The germline V gene encodes CDR1 SEHNR and CDR2 FQNEAQ (reference sequence). In nucleotides, the CDR3 is TGTGCCAGCAGCTTACTAGGGCCCACGAGCTTTGGCTACACCTTC. This gives the protein CASSLLGPTSFGYTF.

The table lists this clonotype with a few counts. The chain couples TRBV27 to TRBJ2-5; D not certain. Germline-derived CDR1 and CDR2 are MNHEY and SMNVEV (reference sequence). Trimming pared 7 bases from V and 2 bases from J, leaving 17 bases between. The CDR3 is 15 amino acids. The CDR3 loop is CASTESSSNQETQYF. DNA of the CDR3: TGTGCCAGCACCGAAAGTTCGTCGAATCAAGAGACCCAGTACTTC.